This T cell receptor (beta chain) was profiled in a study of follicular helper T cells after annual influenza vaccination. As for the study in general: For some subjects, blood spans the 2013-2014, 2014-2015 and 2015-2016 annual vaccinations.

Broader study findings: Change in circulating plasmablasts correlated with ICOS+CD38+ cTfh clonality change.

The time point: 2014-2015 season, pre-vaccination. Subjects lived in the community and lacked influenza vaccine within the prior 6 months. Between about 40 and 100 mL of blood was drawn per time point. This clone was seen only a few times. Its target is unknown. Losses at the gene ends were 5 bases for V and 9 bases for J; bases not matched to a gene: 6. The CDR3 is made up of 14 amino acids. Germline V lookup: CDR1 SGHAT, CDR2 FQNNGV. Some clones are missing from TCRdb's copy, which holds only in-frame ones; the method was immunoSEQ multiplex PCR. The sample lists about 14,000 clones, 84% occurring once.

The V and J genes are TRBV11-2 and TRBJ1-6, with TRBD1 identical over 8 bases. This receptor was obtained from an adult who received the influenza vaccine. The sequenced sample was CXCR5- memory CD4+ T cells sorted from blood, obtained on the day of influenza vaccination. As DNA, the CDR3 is TGTGCCAGCAGCCTCGGACAGGGTGGTTCACCCCTCCACTTT. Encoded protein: CASSLGQGGSPLHF.